This T cell receptor beta chain originates from a study of Ad26.COV2.S vaccination and SARS-CoV-2 variants. Specified treatment: around 19 received Ad26.COV2.S at low or high dose, single or two shots; about 5 received placebo; per-sample allocation not given. All samples were drawn on day 63, counting from the first vaccine or placebo injection. An Ad26 vector was used to express Wuhan-strain SARS-CoV-2 spike as the vaccine. The protocol was immunoSEQ multiplex PCR, while the TCRdb copy is restricted to in-frame clones and leaves out a portion. The repertoire has some 460,000 clones, approximately 90% of them found once; the top ten carry roughly 1.7%. The junction had 5 bases not matched to a gene; V was cut back by 1 base and J by 4 bases. The CDR3 covers 14 residues. CDR1 and CDR2 (germline): GTSNPN, SVGIG (reference sequence).

The gene calls are TRBV30 and TRBJ2-7; 9 bases fit TRBD2. Source: peripheral blood, taken in a trial of Ad26.COV2.S vaccine versus placebo. This clonotype was sampled from a person between 18 and 59 years old who received the Ad26.COV2.S COVID-19 vaccine or a placebo. The CDR3 coding sequence is TGTGCCTGGAGTGGGCTAGCGGGACGTTACGAGCAGTACTTC. This translates into CAWSGLAGRYEQYF.